Below are 25 T cell receptor beta chains sequenced from a single sample in a study of cytomegalovirus exposure and HLA in healthy donors. Some clones are missing from TCRdb's copy, which holds only in-frame ones; the method was immunoSEQ multiplex PCR. In the table there are 120,000 or so clones, around 90% of which are singletons. The sequencing sample was made of PBMCs. These receptors all stem from a woman younger than 35 in good health and CMV-seronegative.

The chain recombines TRBV19 with TRBJ2-2; a possible D gene is TRBD1 (5 bases). The CDR3 loop spans 14 amino acids. Trimming removed 3 bases from V and 4 bases from J, with 9 bases in between. Germline CDR1 and CDR2: LNHDA and SQIVND (reference sequence). This CDR3 is CASSMGGATGELFF. The CDR3 bases are TGTGCCAGTAGTATGGGTGGGGCCACCGGGGAGCTGTTTTTT.

The chain employs TRBV30 and TRBJ1-2; 9 bases fit TRBD1. CDR3 length equals 13 residues. The V gene's germline CDR1 is GTSNPN and CDR2 SVGIG (reference sequence). The V gene end was trimmed by 1 base and the J gene end by 10 bases; junction bases not matched to a gene: 7. The CDR3 spells CAWSDGTGFDYTF. The CDR3 DNA reads TGTGCCTGGAGTGACGGGACAGGGTTTGACTACACCTTC.

There are a few counts of this clone. The CDR3 nucleotides read TGTGCTAGTGCCAATCCCCTTCGGGACAGGGGAGTTTACGAGCAGTACTTC. This translates into CASANPLRDRGVYEQYF. This chain links TRBV12-5 with TRBJ2-7; 10 nucleotides align to TRBD1. Looked up from germline, CDR1 is LGHNT and CDR2 is FRNRAP. The CDR3 has 17 amino acids. The junction had 16 bases not matched to a gene; V was cut back by 7 bases and J by 4 bases.

The chain combines TRBV7-3 with TRBJ2-5, with a possible D match to TRBD1 (9 bases). The germline V gene has CDR1 SGHTA and CDR2 FQGTGA. Trimming removed 1 base at V and 5 bases at J, with 14 bases between. This CDR3 has 15 amino acids. The CDR3 loop is CASSLIAGTGETQYF. For the CDR3, the DNA is TGTGCCAGCAGCTTAATAGCGGGGACAGGGGAGACCCAGTACTTC.

A remark on this clone: Other DNA sequences in this sample translate to the same CDR3. This chain joins TRBV5-1 and TRBJ1-3; the D is unclear. This CDR3 region has 15 residues. The germline CDR1 and CDR2 sequences are SGHRS and YFSETQ. V was clipped by 0 bases and J by 0 bases, with 7 bases between them. CDR3 in amino acids: CASSLVAGSGNTIYF. The CDR3 coding sequence is TGCGCCAGCAGCTTGGTTGCAGGCTCTGGAAACACCATATATTTT.

V gene TRBV14 combines with J gene TRBJ2-1; 9 bases agree with TRBD2. V lost 2 bases and J lost 2; bases outside the gene matches: 1. Germline V lookup: CDR1 SGHDN, CDR2 FVKESK. The CDR3 is 15 residues long. The chain's CDR3 is CASSQLAGPYNEQFF. CDR3 bases: TGTGCCAGCAGCCAACTAGCGGGGCCCTACAATGAGCAGTTCTTC.

The CDR3 sequence is CASGGVQETQYF. The DNA for the CDR3 is TGTGCCAGCGGGGGCGTGCAAGAGACCCAGTACTTC. This chain connects TRBV6-6 to TRBJ2-5; TRBD1 might be the D (6 bases). In germline, CDR1 is MNHNY, CDR2 SVGAGI (reference sequence). The CDR3 length is 12 residues. Trimming removed 8 bases at V and 2 bases at J, with 9 bases between.

The rearrangement links TRBV9 to TRBJ2-1, with 8 nucleotides matching TRBD2. The CDR3 extends over 15 amino acids. Germline V gene data show CDR1 as SGDLS and CDR2 as YYNGEE. V shed 3 bases and J 3 bases; nucleotides not matched to a gene: 5. The DNA for the CDR3 is TGTGCCAGCAGCGCGGGACTAGATTACTACAATGAGCAGTTCTTC. This translates into CASSAGLDYYNEQFF.

The chain couples TRBV27 to TRBJ2-1; possibly TRBD2 for D (6 bases). Per germline, CDR1 MNHEY and CDR2 SMNVEV (reference sequence). The CDR3 contains 14 residues. With 5 bases removed from V and 3 bases from J, the gap between germline ends came to 11 bases. The CDR3 DNA is TGTGCCAGCAGTCTCGGGACTGGCTACAATGAGCAGTTCTTC. It codes for CASSLGTGYNEQFF.

The CDR3 nucleotides are TGTGCCAGCAGTTTATGGCTAGCTGTTTCCTACAATGAGCAGTTCTTC. Its protein is CASSLWLAVSYNEQFF. The chain joins TRBV27 to TRBJ2-1, with TRBD2 as a possible D gene (5 bases). From germline, CDR1 is MNHEY and CDR2 SMNVEV (reference sequence). The CDR3 totals 16 residues. Trimming pared 1 base from V and 1 base from J, leaving 11 bases between.

This clone was picked up one time. The chain couples TRBV14 to TRBJ1-1; D is perhaps TRBD1 (6 bases). Germline values: CDR1 SGHDN, CDR2 FVKESK. The CDR3 is 13 residues long. Trimming shortened V by 3 bases and J by 4 bases, and 9 bases separated the two germline ends. The CDR3 spells CASSQGASTEAFF. CDR3 coding DNA: TGTGCCAGCAGCCAGGGGGCGAGCACTGAAGCTTTCTTT.

The rearrangement uses TRBV7-6 and TRBJ2-5; 10 nucleotides align to TRBD1. V lost 1 base to trimming and J lost 5 bases; unmatched junction nucleotides: 1. From germline, CDR1 is SGHVS and CDR2 FNYEAQ. CDR3 length: 14 residues. In DNA, the CDR3 is TGTGCCAGCAGCTTAGGGGGACAGGGGGAGACCCAGTACTTC. This translates into CASSLGGQGETQYF.

In its sample, this clone was seen once. This rearrangement joins TRBV7-8 to TRBJ1-5; D is undetermined. Germline assignment: CDR1 SGHVS and CDR2 FQNEAQ. Trimming stripped 4 bases from V and 5 bases from J, with 6 bases between. The CDR3 consists of 12 residues. The CDR3 here is CASSSDDQPQHF. In DNA, the CDR3 is TGTGCCAGCAGCTCAGATGATCAGCCCCAGCATTTT.

The chain has TRBV7-9 and TRBJ2-1; possibly TRBD1 for D (5 bases). CDR1 and CDR2 from the germline V gene are SEHNR and FQNEAQ (reference sequence). This CDR3 is 14 amino acids long. The ends were cut back, 4 bases at V and 5 bases at J, with 12 bases in the middle. The CDR3 DNA reads as TGTGCCAGCAGCTCCCGCCAGGGCCACAATGAGCAGTTCTTC. As protein: CASSSRQGHNEQFF.

The V call is TRBV9, the J call TRBJ2-5; 9 nucleotides line up with TRBD2. The CDR3 extends over 17 amino acids. Germline values: CDR1 SGDLS, CDR2 YYNGEE. V gave up 1 base and J gave up 0 bases; unmatched junction bases: 7. DNA of the CDR3: TGTGCCAGCAGCGTAACGCTAGCGGGGATGAACCAAGAGACCCAGTACTTC. It specifies CASSVTLAGMNQETQYF.

This chain links TRBV4-1 with TRBJ2-3, with 10 bases fitting TRBD1. CDR1 and CDR2 from the germline V gene are MGHRA and YSYEKL. Trimming removed 6 bases from V and 4 bases from J; junction bases left unmatched: 16. The CDR3 sequence is 18 residues long. CDR3 nucleotide sequence: TGCGCCAGCAGGTCCCCCGCGGAGACAGGGGGCCGCCCAGATACGCAGTATTTT. Translating gives CASRSPAETGGRPDTQYF.

J is TRBJ2-1 and V is TRBV4-3; possible D gene TRBD2, 6 bases. Germline CDR1 is LGHNA and CDR2 is YSLEER. The CDR3 is made up of 13 amino acids. V dropped 0 bases and J dropped 12 bases, with 12 bases sitting between them. The CDR3 region is CASSQENGRGQFF. DNA for the CDR3: TGCGCCAGCAGCCAAGAAAACGGGAGAGGGCAGTTCTTC.

This clone was picked up one time. The chain has TRBV5-1 and TRBJ2-6, with 7 bases lining up with TRBD1. CDR3 length: 17 residues. The germline CDR1 and CDR2 sequences are SGHRS and YFSETQ. J gave up 0 bases and V 3 bases, and 6 bases lay outside the gene matches. The DNA of the CDR3 is TGCGCCAGCAGCTCTAGGGGACAGACCTCTGGGGCCAACGTCCTGACTTTC. As protein: CASSSRGQTSGANVLTF.

This clone was picked up one time. The chain joins TRBV5-6 to TRBJ1-2; perhaps TRBD1 as D (6 bases). V was cut by 2 bases and J by 7 bases, with 12 bases left in between. Germline loops: CDR1 SGHDT, CDR2 YYEEEE. The CDR3 is made up of 13 amino acids. The CDR3 DNA reads TGTGCCAGCAGCTTAGCAGGGGCGGTTGGCTACACCTTC. Encoded protein: CASSLAGAVGYTF.

This chain joins TRBV27 and TRBJ2-2, with D perhaps TRBD1 (6 bases). V gave up 4 bases and J gave up 8 bases, with 11 bases separating them. The CDR3 extends over 13 amino acids. Germline V gives CDR1 MNHEY, CDR2 SMNVEV (reference sequence). For the CDR3, the DNA is TGTGCCAGCAGTTGGTCAGGGGTGGGGGAGCTGTTTTTT. Encoded protein: CASSWSGVGELFF.

CDR3 sequence reads: CASSTTSGAYNEQFF. In DNA form, the CDR3 reads TGTGCCAGTAGTACGACTAGCGGGGCTTACAATGAGCAGTTCTTC. The rearrangement uses TRBV19 and TRBJ2-1; 11 bases map to TRBD2. J lost 4 bases, V lost 4 bases, and 3 bases had no gene match. Germline-derived CDR1 and CDR2 are LNHDA and SQIVND (reference sequence). CDR3 length: 15 amino acids.

The rearrangement links TRBV28 to TRBJ1-4; 7 bases align to TRBD1. This CDR3 region has 16 residues. The V gene's germline CDR1 is MDHEN and CDR2 SYDVKM. Unmatched junction bases numbered 7, after V lost 2 bases and J lost 4 bases. The CDR3 spells CASSLTGARVNEKLFF. CDR3 bases: TGTGCCAGCAGTTTAACAGGGGCGCGGGTTAATGAAAAACTGTTTTTT. The full variable domain, in which reference TRBV28 and TRBJ1-4 provide the parts outside the CDR3, is DVKVTQSSRYLVKRTGEKVFLECVQDMDHENMFWYRQDPGLGLRLIYFSYDVKMKEKGDIPEGYSVSREKKERFSLILESASTNQTSMYLCASSLTGARVNEKLFFGSGTQLSVL.

The rearrangement uses TRBV7-2 and TRBJ2-7; D perhaps matches TRBD2 (6 bases). V shed 4 bases and J shed 7 bases, with 23 bases lying between them. Germline CDR1 is SGHTA and CDR2 is FQGNSA. The CDR3 loop spans 16 amino acids. In DNA, the CDR3 is TGTGCCAGCAGCTCGACCCCCAGCGGGCCCGCCCGGGAGCAGTACTTC. It specifies CASSSTPSGPAREQYF. The full variable domain, completed using reference TRBV7-2 and TRBJ2-7, is GAGVSQSPSNKVTEKGKDVELRCDPISGHTALYWYRQSLGQGLEFLIYFQGNSAPDKSGLPSDRFSAERTGGSVSTLTIQRTQQEDSAVYLCASSSTPSGPAREQYFGPGTRLTVT.

The V call is TRBV6-1, the J call TRBJ2-1, with a tentative D call TRBD2 (6 bases). This CDR3 contains 15 residues. CDR1 MNHNS and CDR2 SASEGT come from the germline V gene. V was trimmed by 1 base and J by 4 bases, leaving 11 bases between them. The CDR3 DNA is TGTGCCAGCAGTGAAGGGGCGGGGAGATACAATGAGCAGTTCTTC. This gives the protein CASSEGAGRYNEQFF.

This chain links TRBV2 with TRBJ1-5; D is perhaps TRBD1 (5 bases). This CDR3 is 13 amino acids long. The V gene's germline CDR1 is SNHLY and CDR2 FYNNEI. V lost 2 bases to trimming and J lost 5 bases, with 7 bases between them. CDR3 amino acids: CASSEIQDQPQHF. As DNA, the CDR3 is TGTGCCAGCAGTGAAATACAGGATCAGCCCCAGCATTTT. The full variable domain, rest sourced from reference TRBV2 and TRBJ1-5, is EPEVTQTPSHQVTQMGQEVILRCVPISNHLYFYWYRQILGQKVEFLVSFYNNEISEKSEIFDDQFSVERPDGSNFTLKIRSTKLEDSAMYFCASSEIQDQPQHFGDGTRLSIL.